The 2 T cell receptor beta chains given below trace back to one sample, sequenced in a study of blood T cell repertoires in COVID-19. Using immunoSEQ multiplex PCR, the repertoire was profiled, and TCRdb retains in-frame clones only, with some absent. The table has 55,000 to 60,000 clones, over 75% seen once. The specimen sequenced was peripheral blood. The origin of the receptors is a middle-aged man with active COVID-19.

V is TRBV18 and J is TRBJ1-2; D ambiguous. Germline V gene data show CDR1 as KGHSH and CDR2 as LQKENI. Trimming removed 3 bases from V and 6 bases from J, with 8 bases in between. The CDR3 length is 12 residues. CDR3 sequence reads: CASSPRNDGYTF. In DNA form, the CDR3 reads TGTGCCAGCTCACCGAGGAATGATGGCTACACCTTC.

The chain joins TRBV5-1 to TRBJ2-7, with a weak D call TRBD2 (6 bases). The V gene's germline CDR1 is SGHRS and CDR2 YFSETQ. This CDR3 has 13 amino acids. Deletions cut 10 bases from V and 4 bases from J, with 18 bases between. The CDR3 sequence: CAFSLGGTYEQYF. DNA of the CDR3: TGCGCCTTCTCACTGGGCGGGACGTACGAGCAGTACTTC.